The clone carrying this TCR beta chain was observed a few times. The method was immunoSEQ multiplex PCR; TCRdb's version includes in-frame clones alone and lacks a portion of them. The profile shows 120,000 or so clones, around 87% of them singletons. The CDR3 spans 12 residues. Germline loops: CDR1 MNHEY, CDR2 SVGAGI. V lost 10 bases and J lost 7, with 14 bases in between. The data originate from a study of control samples from healthy donors and cancer patients. The chain recombines TRBV6-5 with TRBJ1-3; D may be TRBD1 (5 bases). The source material was blood. The sequence came from a man aged 55-75 years in good health. The CDR3 is CANMGPRNTIYF. CDR3 bases: TGTGCCAATATGGGACCGCGGAACACCATATATTTT.